These 3 T cell receptor beta chains were all obtained from the same sample, sequenced in a study of blood T cell repertoires in COVID-19. The protocol was immunoSEQ multiplex PCR, while the TCRdb copy is restricted to in-frame clones and leaves out a portion. The table shows about 480,000 clones, with about 91% occurring only once. Source material: peripheral blood. The receptors stem from a man aged 18 to 35 with COVID-19, enrolled during active disease.

CDR3 DNA sequence: TGTGCCAGCAGGCGGGACAGCCAGTATCTGCAGTACTTC. As protein: CASRRDSQYLQYF. The J gene is TRBJ2-7, the V gene TRBV12-3 or TRBV12-4; possibly TRBD1 for D (7 bases). The V end was cut by 6 bases, the J end by 9 bases, with 18 bases between. This CDR3 has 13 amino acids.

The chain combines TRBV5-1 with TRBJ1-5; D remains ambiguous. Germline V CDR1 and CDR2: SGHRS, YFSETQ. The CDR3 length is 15 residues. Trimming pared 0 bases from V and 0 bases from J, leaving 7 bases between. CDR3 nucleotide sequence: TGCGCCAGCAGCTTGGGTACAGCTAGCAATCAGCCCCAGCATTTT. Its translation is CASSLGTASNQPQHF.

There are a few counts of this clone. The chain links TRBV7-2 to TRBJ2-5; perhaps TRBD1 as D (6 bases). Germline V gene data show CDR1 as SGHTA and CDR2 as FQGNSA. The V end lost 5 bases, the J end lost 5 bases, and 21 bases lay between the germline ends. This CDR3 region has 16 residues. CDR3 sequence reads: CASSPYYDRSGETQYF. CDR3 sequence (DNA): TGTGCCAGCAGCCCCTACTACGACAGGTCGGGGGAGACCCAGTACTTC.